A single count supports the clone carrying this TCR beta chain. Clones were sequenced by immunoSEQ multiplex PCR, and TCRdb holds only the in-frame ones, with some missing. The table includes 65,000 to 95,000 clones, more than 75% detected once. The ends lost 3 bases at V and 7 bases at J; junction bases unmatched: 3. The CDR3 spans 14 residues. Germline V CDR1 and CDR2: LGHNA, YSLEER. This specimen comes from a study of control samples from healthy donors and cancer patients. The chain uses TRBV4-3 and TRBJ2-7; TRBD2 agrees at 13 bases. Sequencing used blood. The sequence derives from a man in his forties or fifties in good health. The CDR3 DNA reads TGCGCCAGCAGCCACGGACTAGCGGGAGTGGAGCAGTACTTC. Translating it yields CASSHGLAGVEQYF.